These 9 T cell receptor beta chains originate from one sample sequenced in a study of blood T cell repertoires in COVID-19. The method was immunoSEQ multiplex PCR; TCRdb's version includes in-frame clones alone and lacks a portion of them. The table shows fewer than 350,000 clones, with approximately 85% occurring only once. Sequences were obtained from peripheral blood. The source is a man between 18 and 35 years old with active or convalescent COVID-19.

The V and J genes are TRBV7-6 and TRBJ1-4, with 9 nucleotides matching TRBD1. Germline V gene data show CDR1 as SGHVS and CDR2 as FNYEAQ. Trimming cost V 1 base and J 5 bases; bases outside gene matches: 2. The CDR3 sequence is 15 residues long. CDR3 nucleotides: TGTGCCAGCAGCTTAGGTGGGACAGGGAATGAAAAACTGTTTTTT. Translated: CASSLGGTGNEKLFF.

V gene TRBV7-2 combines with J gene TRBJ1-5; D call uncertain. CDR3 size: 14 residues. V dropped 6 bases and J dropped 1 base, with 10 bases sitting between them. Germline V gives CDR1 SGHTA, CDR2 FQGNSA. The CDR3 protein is CASSPHQSNQPQHF. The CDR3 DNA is TGTGCCAGCAGTCCCCATCAGAGCAATCAGCCCCAGCATTTT.

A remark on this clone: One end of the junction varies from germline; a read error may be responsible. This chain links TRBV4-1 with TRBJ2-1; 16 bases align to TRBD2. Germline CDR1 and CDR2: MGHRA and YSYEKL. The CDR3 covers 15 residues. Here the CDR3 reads CASSLSGTSGGGWIF. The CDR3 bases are TGCGCCAGCAGCCTTAGCGGGACTAGCGGGGGGGGTTGGATCTTC.

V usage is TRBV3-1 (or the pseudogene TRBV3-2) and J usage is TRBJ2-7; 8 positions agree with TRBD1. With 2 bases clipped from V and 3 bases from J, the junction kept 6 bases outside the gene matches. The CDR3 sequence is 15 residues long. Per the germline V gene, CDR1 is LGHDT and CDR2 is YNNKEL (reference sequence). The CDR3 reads CASSQPGQALYEQYF. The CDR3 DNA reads TGTGCCAGCAGCCAACCGGGACAGGCGCTCTACGAGCAGTACTTC.

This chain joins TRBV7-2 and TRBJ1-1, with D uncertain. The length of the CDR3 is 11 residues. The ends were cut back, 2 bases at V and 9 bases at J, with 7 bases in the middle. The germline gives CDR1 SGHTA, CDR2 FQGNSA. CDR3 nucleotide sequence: TGTGCCAGCAGCTTACAGACAAAAGCTTTCTTT. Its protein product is CASSLQTKAFF.

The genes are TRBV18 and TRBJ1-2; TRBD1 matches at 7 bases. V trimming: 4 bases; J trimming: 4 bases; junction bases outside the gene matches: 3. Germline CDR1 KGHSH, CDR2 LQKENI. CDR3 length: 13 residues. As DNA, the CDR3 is TGTGCCAGCTCACGAGGGACAGCCTATGGCTACACCTTC. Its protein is CASSRGTAYGYTF.

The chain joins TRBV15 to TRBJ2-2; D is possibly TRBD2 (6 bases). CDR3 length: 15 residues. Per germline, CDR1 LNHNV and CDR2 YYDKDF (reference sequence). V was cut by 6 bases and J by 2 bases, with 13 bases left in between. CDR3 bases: TGTGCCACCAGAGTGGCGGGGTTTAACACCGGGGAGCTGTTTTTT. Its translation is CATRVAGFNTGELFF.

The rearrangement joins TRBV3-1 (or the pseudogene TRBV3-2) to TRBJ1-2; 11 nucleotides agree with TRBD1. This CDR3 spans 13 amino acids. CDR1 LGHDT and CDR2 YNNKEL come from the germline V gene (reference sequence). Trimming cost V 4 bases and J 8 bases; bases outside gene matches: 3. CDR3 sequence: CASSPDRGRGYTF. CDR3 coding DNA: TGTGCCAGCAGCCCGGACAGGGGGCGAGGCTACACCTTC.

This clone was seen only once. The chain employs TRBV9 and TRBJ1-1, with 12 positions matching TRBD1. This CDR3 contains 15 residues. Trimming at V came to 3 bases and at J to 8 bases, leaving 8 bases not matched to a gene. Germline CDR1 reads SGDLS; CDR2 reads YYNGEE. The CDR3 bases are TGTGCCAGCAGCGCGGGACAGGGGGCTTTTGCCGAAGCTTTCTTT. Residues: CASSAGQGAFAEAFF.